This TCR beta chain emerged from a study of graft-versus-host responses after intestinal transplantation. Study-wide results and limits: Individuals who had graft-donor T cell macrochimerism had allografts that showed high graft-versus-host to host-versus-graft clonal ratios.

A single count supports this clone. The antigen is unknown. Generated by immunoSEQ multiplex PCR, the TCRdb table keeps only in-frame clones and is missing some. The top ten clones hold about 0.75% of a sample with 100,000 to 130,000 clones, over 80% of them seen once. CDR1 is GTSNPN, CDR2 SVGIG, per germline (reference sequence). The CDR3 is made up of 14 amino acids. The J segment lost 5 bases and the V segment lost 5 bases, leaving 9 bases of the junction unmatched. This TCR derives from a human donor who was the organ donor for an intestinal transplant. This specimen was unstimulated CD4+ T cells sorted from spleen or lymph node cells, taken before transplant. This chain links TRBV30 with TRBJ2-1; 7 positions match TRBD2. Here the CDR3 reads CAWRTGLHDNEQFF. DNA for the CDR3: TGTGCCTGGCGTACGGGACTACACGACAATGAGCAGTTCTTC.